Below are 7 T cell receptor beta chains sequenced from a single sample in a study of T-cell reconstitution after alpha-beta-depleted transplantation in children. Preparing the TCRbeta library involved the use of unique molecular identifiers. TCRdb re-derived calls from the PCR reads in MiXCR, one entry per CDR3 protein. The sample has about 580,000 distinct CDR3 sequences; about 23% are singletons. The sequencing here drew on PBMCs, mostly from graft donor cells, taken 360 days after TCRalphabeta/CD19-depleted stem cell transplant. These TCRs come from a boy in the first two years of life who had a stem cell transplant for acute myeloid leukemia, so the T cells may come from the graft donor.

This clonotype has ten or more counts. The rearrangement joins TRBV5-1 to TRBJ2-1, with 7 nucleotides matching TRBD1. Germline V gives CDR1 SGHRS, CDR2 YFSETQ. The CDR3 is made up of 15 amino acids. J lost 5 bases, V lost 5 bases, and 10 bases had no gene match. CDR3 sequence: CASSSLGGINNEQFF. CDR3 DNA: TGCGCCAGCAGTTCATTAGGGGGCATTAACAATGAGCAGTTCTTC.

The chain employs TRBV10-3 and TRBJ1-6, with unresolved D. CDR1 and CDR2 (germline): ENHRY, SYGVKD. The CDR3 spans 16 residues. V was trimmed by 2 bases and J by 7 bases, leaving 15 bases between them. CDR3 protein: CAISEGLVLGNSPLHF. For the CDR3, the DNA is TGTGCCATCAGTGAGGGACTCGTTTTGGGGAATTCACCCCTCCACTTT.

The sample holds a few counts of this clonotype. The chain couples TRBV12-3 or TRBV12-4 to TRBJ1-5; a weak D match, TRBD1 (6 bases). This CDR3 has 16 amino acids. Trimming took off 0 bases at V and 0 bases at J, with 9 bases between the two ends. The CDR3 is CASSLARTVSNQPQHF. In nucleotides, the CDR3 is TGTGCCAGCAGTTTAGCGCGGACAGTTAGCAATCAGCCCCAGCATTTT.

The rearrangement joins TRBV20-1 to TRBJ2-1; possibly TRBD1 for D (5 bases). The CDR3 contains 13 residues. Germline lookup yields CDR1 DFQATT and CDR2 SNEGSKA (reference sequence). V lost 8 bases, J lost 9 bases, and 20 bases lay in between. This chain's CDR3 is CSLYRTSEFEQFF. CDR3 nucleotide sequence: TGCAGTTTGTACAGGACCAGTGAATTTGAGCAGTTCTTC.

The sample holds many counts of this clonotype. This chain connects TRBV20-1 to TRBJ2-1; 7 nucleotides match TRBD2. The germline V gene has CDR1 DFQATT and CDR2 SNEGSKA (reference sequence). The V gene end was trimmed by 0 bases and the J gene end by 2 bases; junction bases not matched to a gene: 7. This CDR3 contains 16 residues. CDR3 region: CSARDPISGAYNEQFF. The CDR3 coding sequence is TGCAGTGCTAGAGATCCCATAAGCGGGGCCTACAATGAGCAGTTCTTC.

This CDR3 reads CSARPPRFNEQFF. The CDR3 DNA follows: TGCAGTGCTAGGCCCCCTCGATTCAATGAGCAGTTCTTC. The chain recombines TRBV20-1 with TRBJ2-1; D ambiguous. The V end was cut by 3 bases, the J end by 6 bases, with 12 bases between. Germline V gives CDR1 DFQATT, CDR2 SNEGSKA (reference sequence). The CDR3 runs 13 residues.

This clonotype was seen just once. The gene calls are TRBV4-3 and TRBJ1-3; D possibly corresponds to TRBD1 (6 bases). Per germline, CDR1 LGHNA and CDR2 YSLEER. This CDR3 has 17 residues. The V and J ends lost 3 bases and 1 base respectively, with 16 bases between them. CDR3 region: CASSQGLLQGSGNTIYF. In DNA, the CDR3 is TGCGCCAGCAGCCAGGGTCTTCTTCAGGGGTCTGGAAACACCATATATTTT.